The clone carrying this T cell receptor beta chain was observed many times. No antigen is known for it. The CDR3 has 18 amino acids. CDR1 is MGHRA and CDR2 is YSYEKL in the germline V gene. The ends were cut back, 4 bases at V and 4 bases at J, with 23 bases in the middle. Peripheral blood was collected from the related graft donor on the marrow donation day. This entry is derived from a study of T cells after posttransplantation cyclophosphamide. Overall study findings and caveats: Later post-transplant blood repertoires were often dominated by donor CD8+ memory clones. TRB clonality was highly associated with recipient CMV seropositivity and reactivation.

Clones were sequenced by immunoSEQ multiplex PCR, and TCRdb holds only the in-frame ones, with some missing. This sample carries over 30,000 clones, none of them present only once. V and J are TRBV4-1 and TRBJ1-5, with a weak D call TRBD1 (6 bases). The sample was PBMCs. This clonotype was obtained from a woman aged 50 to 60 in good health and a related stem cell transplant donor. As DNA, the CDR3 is TGCGCCAGCAGCCCTTTTGGGTCTTTGACAGGCGTTAATCAGCCCCAGCATTTT. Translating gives CASSPFGSLTGVNQPQHF.